A single sample is the source of the 3 T cell receptor beta chains below, sequenced in a study of human T cells and chemical hapten exposure. Time point here: pre-sensitization, week 0. Treatment of the sample: therapeutic diphenylcyclopropenone sensitization with weekly scalp DPC. TCRdb passed the RACE reads through MiXCR, listing each CDR3 protein once. The sample yields tens of thousands of distinct CDR3 sequences, about 11% seen once. Here the sequenced sample was whole blood, taken in connection with sensitization to the hapten diphenylcyclopropenone (DPC). The receptors shown here come from a woman aged 40-49 years with alopecia areata. Some clones in this sample may be carry-over from other donors' samples.

The gene calls are TRBV20-1 and TRBJ2-7; tentative D call: TRBD2 (5 bases). Germline V gene sequence: CDR1 DFQATT, CDR2 SNEGSKA (reference sequence). V was shortened by 1 base and J by 5 bases, with 9 bases between the two germline ends. The CDR3 loop spans 12 amino acids. Here the CDR3 DNA reads TGCAGTGCTAGAGGACTAACCGACGAGCAGTACTTC. Protein: CSARGLTDEQYF.

This clonotype was picked up a small number of times. The chain is built from TRBV6-2 or TRBV6-3 and TRBJ2-7; D uncertain. Trimming shortened V by 3 bases and J by 6 bases, and 12 bases separated the two germline ends. The length of the CDR3 is 13 residues. Germline-derived CDR1 and CDR2 are MNHEY and SVGEGT. The CDR3 here is CASSYRPIFEQYF. In nucleotides, the CDR3 is TGTGCCAGCAGTTATCGACCCATTTTCGAGCAGTACTTC.

For this clonotype: The CDR3 does not close with the conserved phenylalanine or tryptophan, likely indicating a read error. The chain has TRBV6-5 and TRBJ1-6, with TRBD1 identical over 8 bases. The CDR3 loop spans 15 amino acids. V dropped 6 bases and J dropped 10; count of bases not matched to a gene: 11. The germline V gene encodes CDR1 MNHEY and CDR2 SVGAGI. CDR3 sequence (DNA): TGTGCCAGCAGCTCTCCGGGACAGGTCGGCTCACCCCTCCACTTA. It translates to CASSSPGQVGSPLHL.